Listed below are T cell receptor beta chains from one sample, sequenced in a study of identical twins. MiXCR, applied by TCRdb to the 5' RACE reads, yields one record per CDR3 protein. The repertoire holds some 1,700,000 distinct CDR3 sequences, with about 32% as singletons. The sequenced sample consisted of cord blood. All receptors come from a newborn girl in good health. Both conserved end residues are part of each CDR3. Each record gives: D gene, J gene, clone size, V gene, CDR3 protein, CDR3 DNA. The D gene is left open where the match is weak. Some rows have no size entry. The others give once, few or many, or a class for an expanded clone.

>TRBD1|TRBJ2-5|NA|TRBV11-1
CAGSLDREETQYF
TGTGCCGGCAGCTTGGACAGGGAGGAGACCCAGTACTTC
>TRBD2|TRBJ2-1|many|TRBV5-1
CASSTTSVPYNEQFF
TGCGCCAGCAGCACAACTAGCGTCCCCTACAATGAGCAGTTCTTC
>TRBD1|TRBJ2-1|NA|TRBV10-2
CASRRQGAYNGQFF
TGCGCCAGCAGGAGACAGGGAGCCTACAATGGGCAGTTCTTC
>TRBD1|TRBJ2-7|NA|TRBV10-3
CAIGTGPYEQYF
TGTGCCATCGGGACAGGTCCCTACGAGCAGTACTTC
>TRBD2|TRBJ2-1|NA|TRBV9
CASSARNRAGGTSSYNEQFF
TGTGCCAGCAGCGCCCGAAATCGAGCGGGGGGAACCAGCTCCTACAATGAGCAGTTCTTC
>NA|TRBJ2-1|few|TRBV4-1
CASSQELVAYNEQFF
TGCGCCAGCAGCCAAGAACTAGTCGCTTACAATGAGCAGTTCTTC
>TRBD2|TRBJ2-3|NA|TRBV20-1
CRSERGGTDTQYF
TGCAGAAGCGAGCGGGGAGGCACAGATACGCAGTATTTT
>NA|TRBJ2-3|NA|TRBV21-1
CASSKAVEQESTDTQYF
TGTGCCAGCAGCAAAGCGGTGGAACAGGAAAGCACAGATACGCAGTATTTT
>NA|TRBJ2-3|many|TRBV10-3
CAISEGSGTDTQYF
TGTGCCATCAGTGAGGGTAGCGGCACAGATACGCAGTATTTT
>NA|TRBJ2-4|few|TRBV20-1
CSARARPAIQYF
TGCAGTGCTAGAGCTAGACCAGCCATTCAGTACTTC
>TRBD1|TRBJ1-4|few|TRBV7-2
CASSLAGTAANEKLFF
TGTGCCAGCAGCTTAGCCGGGACAGCTGCTAATGAAAAACTGTTTTTT
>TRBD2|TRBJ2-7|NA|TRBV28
CASKESGSSYEQYF
TGTGCCAGCAAGGAAAGCGGGAGCTCCTACGAGCAGTACTTC
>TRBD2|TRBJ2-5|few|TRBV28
CASSFRLAGGSETQYF
TGTGCCAGCAGTTTCCGGCTAGCGGGAGGGTCAGAGACCCAGTACTTC
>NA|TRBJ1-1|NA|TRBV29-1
CSVEEGPEAFF
TGCAGCGTTGAGGAGGGACCTGAAGCTTTCTTT
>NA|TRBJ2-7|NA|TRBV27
CASSLGIEAYEQYF
TGTGCCAGCAGTTTAGGGATAGAGGCCTACGAGCAGTACTTC
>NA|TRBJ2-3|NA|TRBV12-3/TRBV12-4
CASGFAGLTDTQYF
TGTGCCAGCGGTTTTGCGGGACTCACAGATACGCAGTATTTT
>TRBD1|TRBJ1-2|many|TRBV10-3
CAISEGTGRSYTF
TGTGCCATCAGTGAGGGGACAGGGAGAAGCTACACCTTC
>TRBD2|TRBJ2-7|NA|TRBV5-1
CASSPRGTSGKSSYEQYF
TGCGCCAGCAGCCCCCGAGGGACTAGCGGAAAATCCTCCTACGAGCAGTACTTC
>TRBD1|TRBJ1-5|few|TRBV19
CASSIVSGTGGQPQHF
TGTGCCAGTAGTATAGTCTCCGGGACAGGGGGGCAGCCCCAGCATTTT
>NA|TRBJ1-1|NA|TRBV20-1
CSARGDLFHSTEAFF
TGCAGTGCTAGAGGGGATCTTTTTCATTCCACTGAAGCTTTCTTT
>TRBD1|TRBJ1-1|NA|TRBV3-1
CASGLRDRANTEAFF
TGTGCCAGCGGCTTGAGGGACAGGGCGAACACTGAAGCTTTCTTT
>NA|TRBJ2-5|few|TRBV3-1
CASSQVPGTEETQYF
TGTGCCAGCAGCCAAGTCCCGGGTACGGAGGAGACCCAGTACTTC
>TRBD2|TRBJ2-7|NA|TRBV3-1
CASSQDPGTSSYEQYF
TGTGCCAGCAGCCAAGATCCTGGGACTAGCTCCTACGAGCAGTACTTC
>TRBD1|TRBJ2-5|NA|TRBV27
CASSIGDRAETQYF
TGTGCCAGCAGTATAGGAGACAGGGCGGAGACCCAGTACTTC
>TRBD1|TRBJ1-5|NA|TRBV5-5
CASSLVGTGITQPQHF
TGTGCCAGCAGCTTGGTGGGGACAGGGATAACTCAGCCCCAGCATTTT
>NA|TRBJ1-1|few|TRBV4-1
CASSPLEGVKNTEAFF
TGCGCCAGCAGCCCCCTCGAAGGGGTCAAGAACACTGAAGCTTTCTTT
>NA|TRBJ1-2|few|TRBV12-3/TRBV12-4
CASSLSIGGYTF
TGTGCCAGCAGTTTGTCCATCGGGGGCTACACCTTC
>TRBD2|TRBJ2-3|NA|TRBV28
CASSLRTSVRNTQYF
TGTGCCAGCAGTTTAAGGACTAGCGTCAGAAATACGCAGTATTTT
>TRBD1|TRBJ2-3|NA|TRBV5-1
CASSLAGQGSDTQYF
TGCGCCAGCAGCTTGGCGGGACAGGGCTCAGATACGCAGTATTTT
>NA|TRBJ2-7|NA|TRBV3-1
CASSQPKVGSYEQYF
TGTGCCAGCAGCCAACCCAAAGTAGGGTCCTACGAGCAGTACTTC
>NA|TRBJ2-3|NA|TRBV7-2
CASSLAQGVDTQYF
TGTGCCAGCAGCTTAGCACAGGGAGTGGATACGCAGTATTTT
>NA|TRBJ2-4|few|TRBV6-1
CASSEVGWGLAKNIQYF
TGTGCCAGCAGTGAAGTGGGCTGGGGACTAGCCAAAAACATTCAGTACTTC
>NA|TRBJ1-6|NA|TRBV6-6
CASSRAGRSSPLHF
TGTGCCAGCAGTCGCGCGGGACGGAGTTCACCCCTCCACTTT
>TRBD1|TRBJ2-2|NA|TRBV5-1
CASSPLGQGTTGELFF
TGCGCCAGTTCTCCTCTGGGACAGGGAACCACCGGGGAGCTGTTTTTT
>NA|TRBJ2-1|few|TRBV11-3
CASSLGVAYYDEQFF
TGTGCCAGCAGCTTAGGGGTAGCTTATTACGATGAGCAGTTCTTC
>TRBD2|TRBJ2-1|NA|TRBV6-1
CASSVLVAAGGEQFF
TGTGCCAGCAGTGTATTAGTGGCTGCGGGGGGGGAGCAGTTCTTC
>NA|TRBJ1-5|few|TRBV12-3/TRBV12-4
CASSLGGYWQPQHF
TGTGCCAGCAGTTTGGGGGGGTACTGGCAGCCCCAGCATTTT
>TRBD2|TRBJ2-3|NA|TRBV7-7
CASSRQRGGGGWTQYF
TGTGCCAGCAGCCGCCAGCGGGGGGGAGGAGGTTGGACGCAGTATTTT
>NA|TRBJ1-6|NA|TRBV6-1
CASRTAGSPLHF
TGTGCCAGCAGGACAGCGGGCTCACCCCTCCACTTT
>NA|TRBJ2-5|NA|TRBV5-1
CASSTGHSYNEQYF
TGCGCCAGCAGCACCGGACACTCCTACAATGAGCAGTACTTC
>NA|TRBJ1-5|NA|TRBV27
CASSVSFRNQPQHF
TGTGCCAGCAGTGTGTCTTTTCGCAATCAGCCCCAGCATTTT
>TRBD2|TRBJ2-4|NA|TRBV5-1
CASSLTLAGVRAKNIQYF
TGCGCCAGCAGCTTGACACTAGCGGGAGTACGAGCCAAAAACATTCAGTACTTC
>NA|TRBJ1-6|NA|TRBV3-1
CASSQVSSPPHF
TGTGCCAGCAGCCAAGTGAGTTCACCCCCCCACTTT
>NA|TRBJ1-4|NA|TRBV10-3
CAISPGRGEKLFF
TGTGCCATCAGCCCGGGGAGAGGGGAAAAACTGTTTTTT
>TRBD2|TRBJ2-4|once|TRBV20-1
CSARPTSGIYNEQYF
TGCAGTGCTCGACCGACTAGCGGGATTTACAATGAGCAGTACTTC
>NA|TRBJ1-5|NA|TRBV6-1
CASSERGGASPPQHF
TGTGCCAGCAGTGAAAGGGGCGGGGCTTCTCCGCCCCAGCATTTT
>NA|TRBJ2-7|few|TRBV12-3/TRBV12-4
CASSLGDGRYEQYF
TGTGCCAGCAGTTTGGGGGACGGCCGCTACGAGCAGTACTTC
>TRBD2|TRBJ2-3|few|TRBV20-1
CSARDRLAGSTDTQYF
TGCAGTGCTAGAGATCGTCTAGCGGGAAGCACAGATACGCAGTATTTT
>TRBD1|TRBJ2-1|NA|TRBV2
CASSGGGQGLYNEQFF
TGTGCCAGCAGTGGGGGAGGACAGGGTCTCTACAATGAGCAGTTCTTC
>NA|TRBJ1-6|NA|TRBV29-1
CSVAQGRDSSPLHF
TGCAGCGTGGCACAGGGAAGGGATAGTTCACCCCTCCACTTT
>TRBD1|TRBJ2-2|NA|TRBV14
CASSATGGSSGELFF
TGTGCCAGCAGCGCGACAGGGGGCAGTTCCGGGGAGCTGTTTTTT
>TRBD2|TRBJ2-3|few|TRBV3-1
CASSQRGAPSDTQYF
TGTGCCAGCAGCCAGCGGGGGGCCCCCTCAGATACGCAGTATTTT
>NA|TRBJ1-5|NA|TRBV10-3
CAISELPIHAPYSNQPQHF
TGTGCCATCAGTGAGCTTCCCATACATGCTCCGTATAGCAATCAGCCCCAGCATTTT
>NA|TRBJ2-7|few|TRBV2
CASSLGWKNAYEQYF
TGTGCCAGCAGTCTTGGGTGGAAAAATGCCTACGAGCAGTACTTC
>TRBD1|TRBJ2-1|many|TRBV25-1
CASSGTVYNEQFF
TGTGCCAGTTCGGGGACAGTCTACAATGAGCAGTTCTTC
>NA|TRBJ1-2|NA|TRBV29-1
CSASYQVPGYGYTF
TGCAGCGCTTCATATCAGGTCCCGGGCTATGGCTACACCTTC